The rows below give T cell receptor beta chains drawn from one sample of a study of PD-L1 blockade in urothelial cancer. Profiling relied on immunoSEQ multiplex PCR, and the TCRdb table lists in-frame clones only, not all of them. The table includes 70,000 to 95,000 clones, 80% to 85% detected once. The material sequenced was PBMCs, taken around atezolizumab (anti-PD-L1) treatment. These receptors all come from a man in his 60s with urothelial cancer. Each CDR3 is given with its conserved first and last residue. A D gene is named only where the DNA matches it firmly. The listing skips clone size in some rows; elsewhere it reads once, few, many or a size class.

d_gene,abundance,j_gene,v_gene,CDR3nt,CDR3aa
.,.,TRBJ2-7,TRBV27,TGTGCCAGCAGTACCCCACGGGGGTCCTACGAGCAGTACTTC,CASSTPRGSYEQYF
TRBD2,.,TRBJ2-1,TRBV7-9,TGTGCCAGCAGCTTATGGGGCGGGAGGACGCACAATGAGCAGTTCTTC,CASSLWGGRTHNEQFF
TRBD1,.,TRBJ2-7,TRBV7-6,TGTGCCAGCAGCAACCACAGGGGCGAGCAGTACTTC,CASSNHRGEQYF
TRBD2,.,TRBJ2-7,TRBV10-3,TGTGCCACTCAGTCTCAAGCGGGGGAGACCTCCTACGAGCAGTACTTC,CATQSQAGETSYEQYF
.,.,TRBJ1-1,TRBV5-1,TGCGCCAGCAGCTCAGACGGGATGAACACTGAAGCTTTCTTT,CASSSDGMNTEAFF
TRBD2,once,TRBJ2-3,TRBV19,TGTGCCAGTAGGGCGGGAGGGATGGCAGATACGCAGTATTTT,CASRAGGMADTQYF
TRBD2,.,TRBJ2-7,TRBV10-1,TGCGCCAGCAGTAGTAGCGGGACCCTTTCCGAGCAGTACTTC,CASSSSGTLSEQYF
.,.,TRBJ2-2,TRBV4-1,TGCGCCAGCAGCCAAGATCCGGGTCCCGGGGAGCTGTTTTTT,CASSQDPGPGELFF
TRBD2,.,TRBJ2-1,TRBV29-1,TGCAGCGTTGAGGGCGGGGGGGTTTTTTACTCCTACAATGAGCAGTTCTTC,CSVEGGGVFYSYNEQFF
.,.,TRBJ2-7,TRBV19,TGTGCCAGTAGTCCGGGGGACCAATACGAGCAGTACTTC,CASSPGDQYEQYF
.,.,TRBJ2-3,TRBV18,TGTGCCAGCTCACCGACGTCCGGGACAAGCACAGATACGCAGTATTTT,CASSPTSGTSTDTQYF